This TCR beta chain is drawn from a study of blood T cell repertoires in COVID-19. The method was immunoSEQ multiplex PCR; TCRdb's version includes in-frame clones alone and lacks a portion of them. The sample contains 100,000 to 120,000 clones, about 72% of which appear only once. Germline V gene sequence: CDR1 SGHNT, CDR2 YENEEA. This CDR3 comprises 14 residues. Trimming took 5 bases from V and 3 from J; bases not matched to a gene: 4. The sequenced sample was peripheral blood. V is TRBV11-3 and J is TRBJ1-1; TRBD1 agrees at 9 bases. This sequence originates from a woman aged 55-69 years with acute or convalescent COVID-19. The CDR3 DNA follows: TGTGCCAGCAGCCGACAGGGGGAGTACACTGAAGCTTTCTTT. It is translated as CASSRQGEYTEAFF.